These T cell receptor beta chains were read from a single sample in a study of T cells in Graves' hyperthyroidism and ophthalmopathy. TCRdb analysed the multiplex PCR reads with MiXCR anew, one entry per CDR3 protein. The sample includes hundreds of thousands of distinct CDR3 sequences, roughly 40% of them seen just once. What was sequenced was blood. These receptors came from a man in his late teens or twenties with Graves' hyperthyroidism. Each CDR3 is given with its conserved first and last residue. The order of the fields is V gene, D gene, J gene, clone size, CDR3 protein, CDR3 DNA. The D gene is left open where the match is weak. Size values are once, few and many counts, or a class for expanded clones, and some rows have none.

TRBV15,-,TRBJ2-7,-,CATSTTAGSEQYF,TGTGCCACCAGCACCACGGCCGGAAGCGAGCAGTACTTC
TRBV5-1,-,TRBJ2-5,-,CASSLEVLEETQYF,TGCGCCAGCAGCTTGGAGGTACTAGAAGAGACCCAGTACTTC
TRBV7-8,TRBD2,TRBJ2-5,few,CASSSLAGVGETQYF,TGTGCCAGCAGCTCCCTAGCGGGAGTAGGAGAGACCCAGTACTTC
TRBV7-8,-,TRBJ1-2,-,CASSLALAGASGNTF,TGTGCCAGCAGCTTAGCGTTAGCGGGGGCCTCTGGAAACACCTTC
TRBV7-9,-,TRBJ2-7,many,CASSLALSPYEQYF,TGTGCCAGCAGCTTAGCGCTAAGTCCCTACGAGCAGTACTTC
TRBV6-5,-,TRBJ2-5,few,CASTGVGETQYF,TGTGCCAGCACAGGGGTAGGAGAGACCCAGTACTTC
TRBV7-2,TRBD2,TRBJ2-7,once,CASSMGLAGVGGYYF,TGTGCCAGCAGCATGGGACTAGCGGGAGTCGGGGGGTATTACTTC
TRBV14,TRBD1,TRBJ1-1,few,CASSYSTGGTEAFF,TGTGCCAGCAGTTACAGTACAGGGGGCACTGAAGCTTTCTTT
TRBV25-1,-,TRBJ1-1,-,CASSLVPGAEAFF,TGTGCCAGCAGTTTAGTTCCGGGGGCTGAAGCTTTCTTT
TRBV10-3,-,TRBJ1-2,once,CAIGPPGRGYGYTF,TGTGCCATCGGGCCCCCGGGAAGGGGGTATGGCTACACCTTC
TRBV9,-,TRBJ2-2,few,CASSARQHTGELFF,TGTGCCAGCAGCGCTAGACAGCACACCGGGGAGCTGTTTTTT
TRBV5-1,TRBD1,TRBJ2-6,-,CASQTGAGANVLTF,TGCGCCAGCCAGACAGGGGCTGGGGCCAACGTCCTGACTTTC
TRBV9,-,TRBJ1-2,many,CASRGVAHGYTF,TGTGCCAGCAGAGGAGTTGCCCATGGCTACACCTTC
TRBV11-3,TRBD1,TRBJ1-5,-,CASSKGRGPNQPQHF,TGTGCCAGCAGCAAGGGGAGGGGGCCAAATCAGCCCCAGCATTTT
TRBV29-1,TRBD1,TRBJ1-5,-,CSVAPGGGNQPQHF,TGCAGCGTTGCGCCAGGGGGTGGCAATCAGCCCCAGCATTTT
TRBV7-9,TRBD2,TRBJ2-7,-,CASSLSGTSLNEQYF,TGTGCCAGCAGCCTATCCGGGACTAGCTTGAACGAGCAGTACTTC
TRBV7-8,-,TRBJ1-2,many,CASSREGTYTF,TGTGCCAGCAGCAGGGAGGGAACCTACACCTTC
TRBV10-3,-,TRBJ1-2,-,CASERTADYGYTF,TGTGCCAGCGAGAGGACAGCAGACTATGGCTACACCTTC
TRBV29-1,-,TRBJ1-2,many,CSLCTATIYGYTF,TGCAGCCTTTGTACGGCCACGATCTATGGCTACACCTTC
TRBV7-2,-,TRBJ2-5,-,CASSLFGRVSQETQYF,TGTGCCAGCAGCTTATTTGGCCGGGTCTCGCAAGAGACCCAGTACTTC
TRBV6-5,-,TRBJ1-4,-,CASREWDQEKLFF,TGTGCCAGCAGAGAGTGGGATCAGGAAAAACTGTTTTTT
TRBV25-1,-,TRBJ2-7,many,CASSGPQDSYEQYF,TGTGCCAGCAGTGGTCCACAGGACTCCTACGAGCAGTACTTC
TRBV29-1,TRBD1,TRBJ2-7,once,CSAESTGGREQYF,TGCAGCGCCGAATCGACAGGGGGCCGAGAGCAGTACTTC
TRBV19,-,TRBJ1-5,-,CASSMSGAGQPQHF,TGTGCCAGTAGTATGTCCGGAGCGGGACAGCCCCAGCATTTT
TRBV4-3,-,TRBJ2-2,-,CASSQDTGSGELFF,TGCGCCAGCAGCCAAGATACGGGTTCCGGGGAGCTGTTTTTT
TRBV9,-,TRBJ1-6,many,CASSHDFNSGYNSPLHF,TGTGCCAGCAGCCACGACTTTAACAGCGGCTATAATTCACCCCTCCACTTT
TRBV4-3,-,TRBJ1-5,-,CASSQGLGGEQPQHF,TGCGCCAGCAGCCAAGGATTGGGCGGGGAACAGCCCCAGCATTTT
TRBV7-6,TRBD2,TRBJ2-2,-,CASRGGGVTGELFF,TGTGCCAGCAGAGGTGGGGGGGTCACCGGGGAGCTGTTTTTT
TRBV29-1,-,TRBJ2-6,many,CSVEVLGSSGANVLTF,TGCAGCGTTGAAGTGCTTGGGAGCTCTGGGGCCAACGTCCTGACTTTC
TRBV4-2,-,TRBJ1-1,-,CASSQEGVMNTEAFF,TGTGCCAGCAGCCAAGAGGGGGTTATGAACACTGAAGCTTTCTTT
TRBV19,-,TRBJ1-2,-,CASSPTSARQRTYGYTF,TGTGCCAGCAGTCCCACATCGGCCAGACAGAGAACCTATGGCTACACCTTC
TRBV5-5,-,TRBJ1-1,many,CASRSTGNTEAFF,TGTGCCAGCAGGTCTACGGGGAACACTGAAGCTTTCTTT
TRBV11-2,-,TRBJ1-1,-,CASSSDGAFF,TGTGCCAGCAGCTCCGATGGGGCTTTCTTT
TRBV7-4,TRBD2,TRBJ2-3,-,CASSPAGAGDTQYF,TGTGCCAGCAGCCCAGCGGGAGCGGGAGATACGCAGTATTTT
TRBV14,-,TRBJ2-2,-,CASRPLLGGELFF,TGTGCCAGCAGACCCCTACTCGGGGGGGAGCTGTTTTTT
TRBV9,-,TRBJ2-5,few,CASSGGASRETQYF,TGTGCCAGCAGCGGCGGGGCTAGCAGAGAGACCCAGTACTTC
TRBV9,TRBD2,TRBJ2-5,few,CASTVASSGGTGFETQYF,TGTGCCAGCACCGTGGCCTCTAGCGGGGGGACAGGGTTCGAGACCCAGTACTTC
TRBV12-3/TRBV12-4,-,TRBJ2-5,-,CASGLNGETQYF,TGTGCCAGCGGCCTGAACGGGGAGACCCAGTACTTC
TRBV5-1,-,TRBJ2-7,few,CASSLEEGAPYEQYF,TGCGCCAGCAGCTTGGAAGAAGGGGCGCCCTACGAGCAGTACTTC
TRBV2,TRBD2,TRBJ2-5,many,CASKGLEETQYF,TGTGCCAGCAAGGGACTAGAAGAGACCCAGTACTTC
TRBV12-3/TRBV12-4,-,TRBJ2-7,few,CASRRTWGSEQYF,TGTGCCAGCAGGCGTACCTGGGGGTCCGAGCAGTACTTC
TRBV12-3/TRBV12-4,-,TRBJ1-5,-,CASTIDSTTEPQHF,TGTGCCAGCACCATAGACTCCACGACGGAGCCCCAGCATTTT
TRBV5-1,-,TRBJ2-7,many,CASSLRGELYEQYF,TGCGCCAGCAGCTTGAGGGGGGAACTTTACGAGCAGTACTTC
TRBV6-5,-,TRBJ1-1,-,CASTQGLSTEAFF,TGTGCCAGCACCCAGGGATTGTCGACTGAAGCTTTCTTT
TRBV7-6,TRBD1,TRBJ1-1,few,CASSLRRGGSTEAFF,TGTGCCAGCAGCTTACGCAGGGGGGGGAGCACTGAAGCTTTCTTT
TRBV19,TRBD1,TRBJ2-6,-,CASSIGDSAIWANVLTF,TGTGCCAGTAGCATAGGGGACAGCGCAATCTGGGCCAACGTCCTGACTTTC
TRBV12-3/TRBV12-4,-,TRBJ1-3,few,CASSFREGGNTIYF,TGTGCCAGCAGTTTCCGCGAGGGAGGAAACACCATATATTTT
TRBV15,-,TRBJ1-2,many,CATSRDRDYDYGYTF,TGTGCCACCAGCAGAGATCGGGACTACGACTATGGCTACACCTTC
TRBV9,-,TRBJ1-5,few,CASSAGPGNQPQHF,TGTGCCAGCAGCGCGGGACCGGGCAATCAGCCCCAGCATTTT
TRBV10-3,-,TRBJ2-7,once,CASRAAGQIHEQYF,TGTGCCAGCAGGGCAGCGGGACAGATACACGAGCAGTACTTC
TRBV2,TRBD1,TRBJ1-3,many,CASIVTGGAGNTIYF,TGTGCCAGCATCGTCACAGGGGGTGCGGGAAACACCATATATTTT
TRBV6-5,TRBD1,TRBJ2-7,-,CASSYGTGVGEQYF,TGTGCCAGCAGTTACGGGACAGGGGTAGGGGAGCAGTACTTC
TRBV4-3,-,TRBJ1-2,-,CASSQGALGNYGYTF,TGCGCCAGCAGCCAAGGCGCCTTAGGTAACTATGGCTACACCTTC